This T cell receptor (beta chain) was identified in a study of cytomegalovirus exposure and HLA in healthy donors. Notes on the study in general: Differences between HLA loci emerged in a later analysis of TCR association rates, with DRB1 most and HLA-C fewest.

Healthy bone marrow donors supplied every sample. The V end was cut by 2 bases, the J end by 4 bases, with 9 bases between. Germline V gene data show CDR1 as SNHLY and CDR2 as FYNNEI. This CDR3 has 13 residues. PCR primers comprised 60 Vbeta and 13 Jbeta primers. Assay: immunoSEQ multiplex PCR; the TCRdb copy retains only in-frame clones and omits some. This sample has approximately 41,000 clones, with over 70% found just once. Note on this clone: The antigen is undetermined.

What was sequenced was PBMCs. The sequence came from a man aged 50-59 years in good health and CMV-seronegative. V gene TRBV2 combines with J gene TRBJ2-7; a possible D gene is TRBD1 (5 bases). This chain's CDR3 is CASSESRVYEQYF. In DNA, the CDR3 is TGTGCCAGCAGTGAATCCAGGGTATACGAGCAGTACTTC.